A selection of T cell receptor beta chains follows, all from one sample in a study of regulatory T cells in long-lasting Graves disease. TCRdb re-analysed the multiplex PCR reads in MiXCR, keeping a single row per CDR3 protein. The data show fewer than 350,000 distinct CDR3 sequences, 18% seen once. This material consisted of peripheral blood mononuclear cells (PBMCs), taken at new diagnosis, from a patient treated with antithyroid drugs. Receptors were obtained from a female donor with Graves disease. The CDR3 runs from the conserved cysteine through the conserved F or W. D genes are given only for firm matches. Size tells how often a clone was seen (once, few, many) or the class of an expanded clone, and some rows leave it out.

D: TRBD1
size: many
V: TRBV20-1
J: TRBJ1-2
CDR3: CSADVGQGASGYTF
DNA: TGCAGTGCTGACGTGGGACAGGGGGCGAGTGGCTACACCTTC

D: TRBD2
size: few
V: TRBV20-1
J: TRBJ2-1
CDR3: CSARSAGGPTSYNEQFF
DNA: TGCAGTGCTAGATCGGCGGGAGGGCCGACCTCCTACAATGAGCAGTTCTTC

D: TRBD2
size: many
V: TRBV19
J: TRBJ2-1
CDR3: CASRHEPGLDYNEQFF
DNA: TGTGCCAGTAGGCATGAACCGGGACTAGACTACAATGAGCAGTTCTTC

D: .
size: many
V: TRBV11-3
J: TRBJ2-5
CDR3: CASSLPKGWETQYF
DNA: TGTGCCAGCAGCTTACCGAAGGGGTGGGAGACCCAGTACTTC

D: .
size: many
V: TRBV5-8
J: TRBJ2-1
CDR3: CASSLVGYNEQFF
DNA: TGTGCCAGCAGCTTGGTAGGCTACAATGAGCAGTTCTTC

D: .
size: few
V: TRBV9
J: TRBJ1-5
CDR3: CASSVSGLHNQPQHF
DNA: TGTGCCAGCAGCGTGTCAGGGCTCCACAATCAGCCCCAGCATTTT

D: .
size: many
V: TRBV6-5
J: TRBJ2-3
CDR3: CASSYTAGTGTDTQYF
DNA: TGTGCCAGCAGTTACACGGCGGGAACGGGCACAGATACGCAGTATTTT

D: .
size: many
V: TRBV20-1
J: TRBJ2-7
CDR3: CSARDPAVSSYEQYF
DNA: TGCAGTGCTAGAGATCCGGCAGTCAGCTCCTACGAGCAGTACTTC

D: TRBD1
size: .
V: TRBV29-1
J: TRBJ1-2
CDR3: CSVEDPGTVRYGYTF
DNA: TGCAGCGTTGAAGATCCGGGGACAGTAAGATATGGCTACACCTTC

D: TRBD2
size: many
V: TRBV10-2
J: TRBJ2-1
CDR3: CASSEVAGYYNEQFF
DNA: TGCGCCAGCAGTGAAGTAGCGGGATACTACAATGAGCAGTTCTTC

D: .
size: many
V: TRBV20-1
J: TRBJ2-1
CDR3: CSARDGGSPGDEQFF
DNA: TGCAGTGCTAGAGATGGTGGCTCTCCGGGCGATGAGCAGTTCTTC

D: .
size: .
V: TRBV27
J: TRBJ1-2
CDR3: CASTPRGSNYGYTF
DNA: TGTGCCAGCACCCCCAGGGGATCTAACTATGGCTACACCTTC

D: .
size: many
V: TRBV2
J: TRBJ1-6
CDR3: CASLRVTGSPLHF
DNA: TGTGCCAGCCTAAGGGTTACGGGTTCACCCCTCCACTTT

D: .
size: many
V: TRBV19
J: TRBJ1-5
CDR3: CASSITPDIGNQPQHF
DNA: TGTGCCAGTAGTATCACTCCGGACATTGGAAATCAGCCCCAGCATTTT

D: .
size: .
V: TRBV7-2
J: TRBJ2-7
CDR3: CASSLGGKRGLEQYF
DNA: TGTGCCAGCAGCTTAGGGGGTAAAAGGGGCCTCGAGCAGTACTTC

D: .
size: .
V: TRBV4-1
J: TRBJ1-5
CDR3: CASSQGNEDFSNQPQHF
DNA: TGCGCCAGCAGCCAAGGTAATGAGGACTTCAGCAATCAGCCCCAGCATTTT

D: .
size: many
V: TRBV7-9
J: TRBJ2-7
CDR3: CASSLAGDTYEQYF
DNA: TGTGCCAGCAGCCTAGCCGGGGACACCTACGAGCAGTACTTC

D: .
size: many
V: TRBV12-5
J: TRBJ1-2
CDR3: CASGLLGPFYGYTF
DNA: TGTGCTAGTGGTTTGTTAGGACCTTTCTATGGCTACACCTTC

D: .
size: many
V: TRBV25-1
J: TRBJ2-4
CDR3: CASSEGRRAGKNIQYF
DNA: TGTGCCAGCAGTGAAGGTCGCAGGGCTGGCAAAAACATTCAGTACTTC

D: .
size: many
V: TRBV11-2
J: TRBJ2-4
CDR3: CASSFGGIQYF
DNA: TGTGCCAGCAGCTTCGGGGGCATTCAGTACTTC

D: TRBD2
size: .
V: TRBV18
J: TRBJ2-4
CDR3: CASSPLAGGHIQYF
DNA: TGTGCCAGCTCACCGCTAGCGGGAGGACACATTCAGTACTTC

D: .
size: many
V: TRBV29-1
J: TRBJ1-2
CDR3: CSVGSAGVNYGYTF
DNA: TGCAGCGTTGGTTCCGCGGGAGTTAACTATGGCTACACCTTC

D: TRBD1
size: many
V: TRBV12-3/TRBV12-4
J: TRBJ1-1
CDR3: CASKISEDRVHLNTEAFF
DNA: TGTGCCAGCAAAATAAGTGAGGACAGGGTTCACTTAAACACTGAAGCTTTCTTT

D: .
size: many
V: TRBV12-3/TRBV12-4
J: TRBJ2-5
CDR3: CASRPGVKETQYF
DNA: TGTGCCAGCAGACCGGGGGTAAAAGAGACCCAGTACTTC

D: .
size: .
V: TRBV4-2
J: TRBJ2-7
CDR3: CASSPTETYEQYF
DNA: TGTGCCAGCAGCCCAACGGAGACCTACGAGCAGTACTTC

D: .
size: many
V: TRBV28
J: TRBJ2-7
CDR3: CASSLLPASGSSYEQYF
DNA: TGTGCCAGCAGTTTACTGCCTGCGAGCGGAAGCTCCTACGAGCAGTACTTC

D: TRBD1
size: many
V: TRBV11-2
J: TRBJ1-1
CDR3: CATRDRLNTEAFF
DNA: TGTGCCACCCGGGACAGGCTGAACACTGAAGCTTTCTTT

D: .
size: .
V: TRBV5-1
J: TRBJ2-7
CDR3: CASSHEPTYFSYEQYF
DNA: TGCGCCAGCAGCCATGAGCCCACCTATTTCTCCTACGAGCAGTACTTC

D: .
size: many
V: TRBV6-5
J: TRBJ1-5
CDR3: CASSYSGYQPQHF
DNA: TGTGCCAGCAGTTACTCAGGATATCAGCCCCAGCATTTT

D: .
size: many
V: TRBV5-1
J: TRBJ2-2
CDR3: CASSLESGLSTGELFF
DNA: TGCGCCAGCAGCTTGGAATCCGGGTTAAGCACCGGGGAGCTGTTTTTT

D: .
size: few
V: TRBV27
J: TRBJ2-7
CDR3: CASSSGTQLYEQYF
DNA: TGTGCCAGCAGCTCCGGGACACAGCTCTACGAGCAGTACTTC

D: .
size: many
V: TRBV12-3/TRBV12-4
J: TRBJ2-1
CDR3: CASRLTGALDNEQFF
DNA: TGTGCCAGCAGGCTGACAGGAGCCCTGGACAATGAGCAGTTCTTC

D: TRBD1
size: many
V: TRBV20-1
J: TRBJ1-6
CDR3: CSARDDRVSYNSPLHF
DNA: TGCAGTGCTAGAGACGACAGGGTTTCCTATAATTCACCCCTCCACTTT

D: .
size: many
V: TRBV6-5
J: TRBJ2-1
CDR3: CASSSGVGSSYNEQFF
DNA: TGTGCCAGCAGTTCCGGTGTCGGGAGCTCCTACAATGAGCAGTTCTTC

D: .
size: many
V: TRBV28
J: TRBJ2-3
CDR3: CASSNLAPSTDTQYF
DNA: TGTGCCAGCAGTAACCTAGCGCCTAGCACAGATACGCAGTATTTT

D: TRBD2
size: many
V: TRBV27
J: TRBJ2-7
CDR3: CASRTLAAYEQYF
DNA: TGTGCCAGCAGAACACTAGCGGCCTACGAGCAGTACTTC

D: TRBD1
size: few
V: TRBV6-5
J: TRBJ2-7
CDR3: CASSYSPLGQSYEQYF
DNA: TGTGCCAGCAGTTACTCCCCACTGGGACAGTCCTACGAGCAGTACTTC

D: TRBD1
size: many
V: TRBV27
J: TRBJ2-7
CDR3: CASTGTGFYEQYF
DNA: TGTGCCAGCACCGGGACAGGGTTCTACGAGCAGTACTTC

D: TRBD2
size: .
V: TRBV20-1
J: TRBJ2-3
CDR3: CSAYDRKGLAGTDTQYF
DNA: TGCAGTGCCTACGATCGCAAGGGCCTAGCGGGAACAGATACGCAGTATTTT

D: .
size: few
V: TRBV2
J: TRBJ2-5
CDR3: CASSGTAKETQYF
DNA: TGTGCCAGCAGTGGGACAGCAAAAGAGACCCAGTACTTC

D: .
size: many
V: TRBV12-3/TRBV12-4
J: TRBJ1-2
CDR3: CASSLGSGGPWGYTF
DNA: TGTGCCAGCAGTTTAGGCTCCGGGGGACCCTGGGGCTACACCTTC

D: TRBD1
size: many
V: TRBV13
J: TRBJ1-1
CDR3: CASSLRQGRRVTEAFF
DNA: TGTGCCAGCAGCTTAAGACAGGGCCGGCGAGTCACTGAAGCTTTCTTT

D: .
size: few
V: TRBV11-3
J: TRBJ2-7
CDR3: CASSLSKSRDLLQYF
DNA: TGTGCCAGCAGCCTAAGCAAAAGTCGGGACTTACTCCAGTACTTC

D: .
size: many
V: TRBV5-1
J: TRBJ2-7
CDR3: CASSLRVGGSGFYEQYF
DNA: TGCGCCAGCAGCTTGAGGGTCGGCGGCTCGGGATTCTACGAGCAGTACTTC

D: .
size: many
V: TRBV27
J: TRBJ1-2
CDR3: CASSSREYGYTF
DNA: TGTGCCAGCAGTTCCAGGGAATATGGCTACACCTTC

D: .
size: few
V: TRBV6-2/TRBV6-3
J: TRBJ1-2
CDR3: CASSHFEAGGGYTF
DNA: TGTGCCAGCAGTCACTTTGAAGCGGGGGGGGGCTACACCTTC

D: .
size: many
V: TRBV20-1
J: TRBJ2-1
CDR3: CSAPSESSYNEQFF
DNA: TGCAGTGCCCCTTCGGAAAGCTCCTACAATGAGCAGTTCTTC

D: .
size: many
V: TRBV6-6
J: TRBJ2-5
CDR3: CASSYSYEGTQYF
DNA: TGTGCCAGCAGTTACTCCTATGAGGGGACCCAGTACTTC

D: .
size: many
V: TRBV12-5
J: TRBJ2-7
CDR3: CASGLEWEQYF
DNA: TGTGCTAGTGGTTTGGAGTGGGAGCAGTACTTC

D: .
size: .
V: TRBV11-2
J: TRBJ2-1
CDR3: CASSSKKLGINNEQFF
DNA: TGTGCCAGCAGCTCAAAGAAGTTGGGAATAAACAATGAGCAGTTCTTC

D: .
size: many
V: TRBV2
J: TRBJ2-7
CDR3: CASSEMVTYYEQYF
DNA: TGTGCCAGCAGTGAAATGGTGACTTACTACGAGCAGTACTTC

D: TRBD1
size: many
V: TRBV2
J: TRBJ2-5
CDR3: CASSENDRGVGQETQYF
DNA: TGTGCCAGCAGTGAGAACGACAGGGGGGTAGGGCAAGAGACCCAGTACTTC

D: TRBD2
size: .
V: TRBV2
J: TRBJ2-1
CDR3: CASRLAGGTYNEQFF
DNA: TGTGCCAGCAGACTAGCGGGAGGGACCTACAATGAGCAGTTCTTC